Below, 21 T cell receptor beta chains from the same sample are listed, as sequenced in a study of OX40 agonist ivuxolimab in advanced cancers. Only in-frame clones appear in the TCRdb table, and some are missing; sequencing was by immunoSEQ multiplex PCR. The sample includes under 60,000 clones, 90% of them seen just once. The sample here was CD4+ or CD8+ T cells sorted from blood, taken in a trial of the OX40 agonist ivuxolimab. These receptors all stem from an adult with an advanced solid tumor such as melanoma, head and neck, liver or kidney cancer.

V is TRBV5-1 and J is TRBJ1-3; weak D call: TRBD1 (6 bases). CDR1 and CDR2 from the germline V gene are SGHRS and YFSETQ. Deletions cut 4 bases from V and 1 base from J, with 12 bases between. This CDR3 spans 15 amino acids. CDR3 protein: CASSAQGDSGNTIYF. CDR3 coding DNA: TGCGCCAGCAGCGCACAGGGTGATTCTGGAAACACCATATATTTT.

The chain employs TRBV28 and TRBJ2-1, with D possibly TRBD2 on 5 matching bases. Trimming left V 3 bases short and J 9 bases short, with 15 bases between. CDR1 MDHEN and CDR2 SYDVKM come from the germline V gene. This CDR3 spans 14 amino acids. CDR3 sequence reads: CASSLAGISPEQFF. The CDR3 nucleotides are TGTGCCAGCAGTTTGGCGGGTATTTCGCCTGAGCAGTTCTTC.

The CDR3 protein is CASSPGTSGTGGETQYF. CDR3 coding DNA: TGTGCCAGCAGCCCTGGGACTAGCGGGACAGGGGGAGAGACCCAGTACTTC. The V call is TRBV5-8, the J call TRBJ2-5; 13 bases match TRBD2. The CDR3 runs to 17 residues. J was trimmed by 4 bases and V by 4 bases; bases with no gene match: 10. From germline, CDR1 is SGHTS and CDR2 YDEGEE.

V usage is TRBV7-8 and J usage is TRBJ1-5, with D perhaps matching TRBD1 (6 bases). V lost 5 bases to trimming and J lost 3 bases, with 17 bases between them. Germline V gene lookup returns CDR1 SGHVS and CDR2 FQNEAQ. This CDR3 has 16 amino acids. CDR3 sequence (DNA): TGTGCCAGCAGCCCTAGCCGTACAGGGTTCAATCAGCCCCAGCATTTT. It translates to CASSPSRTGFNQPQHF.

The J gene is TRBJ2-3, the V gene TRBV25-1, with 7 nucleotides matching TRBD1. This CDR3 comprises 15 residues. Germline V gene sequence: CDR1 MGHDK, CDR2 SYGVNS. After removal of 4 bases from V and 2 bases from J, the junction contained 6 bases not matched to a gene. CDR3 DNA sequence: TGTGCCAGCAGTGCCCGGGACAGCTCCACAGATACGCAGTATTTT. This sequence encodes CASSARDSSTDTQYF.

This sequence joins TRBV19 and TRBJ1-3; 7 bases line up with TRBD1. The germline CDR1 and CDR2 sequences are LNHDA and SQIVND (reference sequence). This CDR3 is built from 14 residues. J gave up 7 bases and V 5 bases, and 8 bases lay outside the gene matches. CDR3 in amino acids: CASSLGQTWNTIYF. The DNA of the CDR3 is TGTGCCAGTAGTCTGGGACAGACGTGGAACACCATATATTTT.

This clone was found a few times. The chain recombines TRBV28 with TRBJ1-5; D remains unclear. Germline CDR1 reads MDHEN; CDR2 reads SYDVKM. This CDR3 has 12 amino acids. V was pared by 3 bases and J by 3 bases, with 3 bases between. As DNA, the CDR3 is TGTGCCAGCAGTTTTCTCAATCAGCCCCAGCATTTT. It yields the protein CASSFLNQPQHF.

The chain combines TRBV10-2 with TRBJ1-5; 8 bases line up with TRBD1. CDR3 length: 14 residues. V dropped 6 bases and J dropped 3; count of bases not matched to a gene: 4. The germline V gene encodes CDR1 WSHSY and CDR2 SAAADI. The chain's CDR3 is CASSQTGDNQPQHF. The CDR3 DNA is TGCGCCAGCAGCCAGACAGGGGACAATCAGCCCCAGCATTTT.

The chain carries TRBV28 and TRBJ2-3; D is undetermined. In germline, CDR1 is MDHEN, CDR2 SYDVKM. Trimming left V 8 bases short and J 1 base short, with 13 bases between. The CDR3 consists of 14 residues. The CDR3: CASHKSRRTDTQYF. CDR3 sequence (DNA): TGTGCCAGCCATAAGTCCCGGCGCACAGATACGCAGTATTTT. Together with reference TRBV28 and TRBJ2-3, the CDR3 gives the full variable domain: DVKVTQSSRYLVKRTGEKVFLECVQDMDHENMFWYRQDPGLGLRLIYFSYDVKMKEKGDIPEGYSVSREKKERFSLILESASTNQTSMYLCASHKSRRTDTQYFGPGTRLTVL.

The chain recombines TRBV6-5 with TRBJ1-2; 10 bases match TRBD1. V lost 5 bases, J lost 4 bases, and 7 bases stayed unmatched. The germline V gene encodes CDR1 MNHEY and CDR2 SVGAGI. This CDR3 comprises 15 residues. The CDR3 sequence is CASSPDRGRLYGYTF. The CDR3 DNA reads as TGTGCCAGCAGTCCAGACAGGGGGCGCCTCTATGGCTACACCTTC.

This clone was recorded only once. The V gene is TRBV6-6, the J gene TRBJ1-4; 11 nucleotides agree with TRBD1. The CDR3 runs to 16 residues. Germline V CDR1 and CDR2: MNHNY, SVGAGI (reference sequence). The junction had 10 bases not matched to a gene; V was cut back by 10 bases and J by 3 bases. CDR3 nucleotides: TGTGCCACCATAGGGACAGGGGGTTGGTCTAATGAAAAACTGTTTTTT. Translated: CATIGTGGWSNEKLFF.

This sequence joins TRBV5-1 and TRBJ2-5; D tentatively fits TRBD1 or TRBD2 (5 bases each). CDR3 length: 15 amino acids. V lost 3 bases and J lost 0, with 12 bases in between. Germline V lookup: CDR1 SGHRS, CDR2 YFSETQ. CDR3: CASSWGTGYQETQYF. In DNA, the CDR3 is TGCGCCAGCAGCTGGGGGACGGGGTACCAAGAGACCCAGTACTTC.

The V call is TRBV19, the J call TRBJ2-7; D gene uncertain. V was pared by 3 bases and J by 7 bases, with 13 bases between. Germline V CDR1 and CDR2: LNHDA, SQIVND (reference sequence). CDR3 length equals 13 residues. This CDR3 is CASSIPGGLEQYF. CDR3 nucleotide sequence: TGTGCCAGTAGTATCCCGGGCGGTTTGGAGCAGTACTTC.

This sequence joins TRBV4-2 and TRBJ2-1, with 7 bases identical to TRBD1. The J segment lost 8 bases and the V segment lost 0 bases, leaving 4 bases of the junction unmatched. CDR1 and CDR2 (germline): LGHNA, YNFKEQ. CDR3 length: 14 residues. CDR3 in amino acids: CASSQERGPYEQFF. The CDR3 bases are TGTGCCAGCAGCCAAGAAAGGGGGCCCTATGAGCAGTTCTTC.

The chain links TRBV5-1 to TRBJ2-3, with TRBD1 matching 8 bases. Germline V lookup: CDR1 SGHRS, CDR2 YFSETQ. V lost 0 bases, J lost 4 bases, and 4 bases stayed unmatched. The CDR3 is 15 residues long. The CDR3 region has the DNA TGCGCCAGCAGCTTGGTTCAGGGGGCCGCAGATACGCAGTATTTT. Protein sequence: CASSLVQGAADTQYF.

The J gene is TRBJ2-1, the V gene TRBV19, with TRBD1 matching 7 bases. With 3 bases clipped from V and 4 bases from J, the junction kept 6 bases outside the gene matches. The V gene's germline CDR1 is LNHDA and CDR2 SQIVND (reference sequence). The CDR3 length is 15 residues. CDR3 loop: CASSIGGRGYNEQFF. The DNA for the CDR3 is TGTGCCAGTAGTATCGGTGGCAGGGGGTACAATGAGCAGTTCTTC.

This chain links TRBV7-2 with TRBJ2-5, with 8 bases lining up with TRBD1. The V segment lost 5 bases and the J segment 5 bases; nucleotides outside the gene matches: 10. This CDR3 comprises 15 residues. Germline V gene data show CDR1 as SGHTA and CDR2 as FQGNSA. The CDR3 DNA sequence: TGTGCCAGCAGCCCACGGACAGGGCGCTGGGAGACCCAGTACTTC. As protein: CASSPRTGRWETQYF.

This chain uses TRBV28 with TRBJ2-7; 7 bases line up with TRBD1. V gave up 3 bases and J gave up 5 bases; unmatched junction bases: 10. Per the germline V gene, CDR1 is MDHEN and CDR2 is SYDVKM. The CDR3 is 15 residues long. The CDR3 DNA follows: TGTGCCAGCAGTTTTCCCGACAGGGTTGGCCACGAGCAGTACTTC. It codes for CASSFPDRVGHEQYF.

The chain combines TRBV27 with TRBJ2-1; 8 positions agree with TRBD2. The CDR3 runs to 15 residues. Germline assignment: CDR1 MNHEY and CDR2 SMNVEV (reference sequence). J gave up 8 bases and V 7 bases, and 13 bases lay outside the gene matches. CDR3 sequence (DNA): TGTGCCAGCACTAGTGAGCGGGAGAATAATTATGAGCAGTTCTTC. Its protein is CASTSERENNYEQFF.

V usage is TRBV4-2 and J usage is TRBJ2-1; 12 nucleotides line up with TRBD2. V dropped 0 bases and J dropped 6; count of bases not matched to a gene: 6. The CDR3 consists of 17 residues. In germline, CDR1 is LGHNA, CDR2 YNFKEQ. The CDR3 DNA is TGTGCCAGCAGCCAAGACTCGGGACTAGCGGGCTCCAATGAGCAGTTCTTC. Residues: CASSQDSGLAGSNEQFF.

This clone was observed a single time. This chain uses TRBV6-5 with TRBJ1-2; the match to TRBD1 covers 7 bases. J gave up 5 bases and V 5 bases, and 5 bases lay outside the gene matches. This CDR3 comprises 13 residues. The germline gives CDR1 MNHEY, CDR2 SVGAGI. CDR3 sequence reads: CASSRDREYGYTF. The DNA of the CDR3 is TGTGCCAGCAGTCGCGACAGGGAATATGGCTACACCTTC.